These 20 T cell receptor beta chains were sequenced from one sample in a study of breast tumors, draining lymph nodes, adjacent tissues. MiXCR was run by TCRdb on the multiplex PCR reads, yielding one entry per CDR3 protein. There are 150,000 or so distinct CDR3 sequences in the sample; 33% occur only once, and more than 3.5% lies in the top ten. Axillary draining lymph nodes of breast cancer patients supplied the node samples. The specimen was axillary lymph node tissue. These receptors came from a female donor with breast cancer. Some clones in this sample may be carry-over from other donors' samples.

This clonotype was seen ten or more times. This sequence joins TRBV6-1 and TRBJ2-5; maybe TRBD2 (5 bases). CDR1 and CDR2 (germline): MNHNS, SASEGT. The CDR3 is 20 residues long. Trimming removed 5 bases from V and 3 bases from J, with 31 bases in between. CDR3 DNA sequence: TGTGCCAGCAGTCCATCGGAGGATTCCGATGTTCCTCCGATTAAAGAGACCCAGTACTTC. This codes for CASSPSEDSDVPPIKETQYF.

The table lists this clonotype with many counts. The chain links TRBV5-8 to TRBJ2-7; 7 nucleotides match TRBD1. Germline V gene lookup returns CDR1 SGHTS and CDR2 YDEGEE. This CDR3 comprises 14 residues. Losses at the gene ends were 3 bases for V and 6 bases for J; bases not matched to a gene: 9. The CDR3 loop is CASSSDPGQFEQYF. The CDR3 coding sequence is TGTGCCAGCAGCTCTGACCCGGGACAGTTCGAGCAGTACTTC.

The sample holds many counts of this clonotype. The chain joins TRBV5-6 to TRBJ1-3; tentatively, D is TRBD1 (5 bases). Germline V gene lookup returns CDR1 SGHDT and CDR2 YYEEEE. CDR3 length: 16 amino acids. Trimming removed 4 bases at V and 3 bases at J, with 17 bases between. The CDR3: CASSKTGAWGGNTIYF. The CDR3 DNA is TGTGCCAGCAGCAAAACCGGGGCCTGGGGTGGAAACACCATATATTTT. Drawing the rest from reference TRBV5-6 and TRBJ1-3, the complete variable domain is DAGVTQSPTHLIKTRGQQVTLRCSPKSGHDTVSWYQQALGQGPQFIFQYYEEEERQRGNFPDRFSGHQFPNYSSELNVNALLLGDSALYLCASSKTGAWGGNTIYFGEGSWLTVV.

This clonotype was detected ten times or more. V usage is TRBV12-3 or TRBV12-4 and J usage is TRBJ1-6, with D uncertain. CDR3 size: 11 residues. The V gene lost 2 bases and the J gene lost 10 bases, with 3 bases spanning the gap. CDR3: CASSLNSPLHF. The CDR3 coding sequence is TGTGCCAGCAGTTTAAACTCACCCCTCCACTTT.

About this clonotype itself: A much bigger clone sits one base away, suggesting this may be a read error. The chain's CDR3 is CAGSPPGRGNTDTQYF. As DNA, the CDR3 is TGTGCCGGCAGTCCGCCGGGACGGGGAAATACAGATACGCAGTATTTT. This rearrangement joins TRBV6-5 to TRBJ2-3; D might be TRBD1 or TRBD2, each matching 5 bases. Per germline, CDR1 MNHEY and CDR2 SVGAGI. The CDR3 is made up of 16 amino acids.

This clonotype was detected once. This rearrangement joins TRBV10-1 to TRBJ2-3; 10 bases are a match to TRBD2. CDR1 WNHNN and CDR2 SYGVQD come from the germline V gene (reference sequence). This CDR3 has 15 residues. Trimming cost V 5 bases and J 4 bases; bases outside gene matches: 6. Written as DNA, the CDR3 is TGCGCCAGCAGTAATGGAAGCGGGGGGGCAGATACGCAGTATTTT. This sequence encodes CASSNGSGGADTQYF.

The chain links TRBV28 to TRBJ2-5; 9 nucleotides agree with TRBD2. V dropped 3 bases and J dropped 3; count of bases not matched to a gene: 11. The CDR3 sequence is 17 residues long. Germline CDR1 MDHEN, CDR2 SYDVKM. This CDR3 reads CASSFPVGSGGKETQYF. CDR3 nucleotides: TGTGCCAGCAGTTTTCCCGTTGGTAGCGGGGGTAAAGAGACCCAGTACTTC.

This clonotype occurred a few times. The chain employs TRBV6-5 and TRBJ1-2; D not resolved. CDR1 and CDR2 (germline): MNHEY, SVGAGI. V lost 5 bases and J 0 bases, leaving 10 bases between the germline ends. The CDR3 is 14 residues long. CDR3 DNA: TGTGCCAGCAGTCATGGAGGGTCTAACTATGGCTACACCTTC. As protein: CASSHGGSNYGYTF.

This clonotype has just a few counts. A read error may account for a junction end that differs from germline. The CDR3 DNA follows: TGTGCCAGCAGTCATTCGGACGGGGACCTTTCACCCCTCCGCTTT. It specifies CASSHSDGDLSPLRF. The chain links TRBV6-5 to TRBJ1-6, with D possibly TRBD1 on 5 matching bases. Germline V lookup: CDR1 MNHEY, CDR2 SVGAGI. The CDR3 is 15 residues long.

In this sample, this clonotype turned up many times. The gene calls are TRBV20-1 and TRBJ2-7; D gene uncertain. CDR1 and CDR2 (germline): DFQATT, SNEGSKA (reference sequence). Deletions cut 6 bases from V and 2 bases from J, with 17 bases between. The CDR3 totals 14 residues. CDR3 coding DNA: TGCAGTGCGGGTCGACCAGGCATTGCCTACGAGCAGTACTTC. It specifies CSAGRPGIAYEQYF.

V gene TRBV10-1 combines with J gene TRBJ1-6; 7 bases fit TRBD1. CDR3 length equals 17 residues. Per the germline V gene, CDR1 is WNHNN and CDR2 is SYGVQD (reference sequence). Trimming at V came to 2 bases and at J to 4 bases, leaving 8 bases not matched to a gene. CDR3 sequence reads: CASSERDSPFYNSPLHF. CDR3 DNA: TGCGCCAGCAGTGAGAGGGACAGCCCTTTTTATAATTCACCCCTCCACTTT.

This clonotype was counted a few times. Relative to the germline gene, one junction end is altered; a read error may explain this. V and J are TRBV5-1 and TRBJ1-2, with 7 positions matching TRBD1. Germline assignment: CDR1 SGHRS and CDR2 YFSETQ. The CDR3 runs 15 residues. The CDR3 coding sequence is TGCGCCAGCTCCCTAGCTGCCCGGACAGGCAGGAGCTACGCCTTC. Translating gives CASSLAARTGRSYAF.

This clonotype came up many times. The chain carries TRBV12-3 or TRBV12-4 and TRBJ2-5; 8 bases match TRBD2. With V trimmed by 5 bases and J by 5 bases, 13 bases remained unmatched. The CDR3 covers 16 residues. The CDR3 loop is CASSTAPGGADETQYF. As DNA, the CDR3 is TGTGCCAGCAGTACAGCTCCCGGGGGGGCCGATGAGACCCAGTACTTC.

V is TRBV20-1 and J is TRBJ1-5; D remains unclear. The CDR3 sequence is 8 residues long. The V end was cut by 3 bases, the J end by 9 bases, with 0 bases between. Germline-derived CDR1 and CDR2 are DFQATT and SNEGSKA (reference sequence). The CDR3 spells CSARPQHF. For the CDR3, the DNA is TGCAGTGCTAGGCCCCAGCATTTT.

This clonotype was seen ten or more times. Compared with germline, one end of the junction differs, possibly owing to a read error. This sequence joins TRBV27 and TRBJ2-5, with D possibly TRBD2 on 5 matching bases. Germline assignment: CDR1 MNHEY and CDR2 SMNVEV (reference sequence). The CDR3 runs 14 residues. This chain's CDR3 is CASSLSITGETQYF. CDR3 nucleotides: TGTGCCAGCAGTCTATCAATCACGGGGGAGACCCAGTACTTC.

There are many counts of this clonotype. The chain recombines TRBV7-2 with TRBJ2-3; D is unclear. The V end was cut by 1 base, the J end by 4 bases, with 6 bases between. CDR3 length: 13 amino acids. Germline-derived CDR1 and CDR2 are SGHTA and FQGNSA. The CDR3 DNA reads TGTGCCAGCAGCTTAGGACGGGCAGATACGCAGTATTTT. Translating gives CASSLGRADTQYF. Variable domain in full (rest from reference TRBV7-2 and TRBJ2-3): GAGVSQSPSNKVTEKGKDVELRCDPISGHTALYWYRQSLGQGLEFLIYFQGNSAPDKSGLPSDRFSAERTGGSVSTLTIQRTQQEDSAVYLCASSLGRADTQYFGPGTRLTVL.

Many counts were recorded for this clonotype. The V gene is TRBV7-8, the J gene TRBJ2-1; 9 nucleotides line up with TRBD2. Germline CDR1 is SGHVS and CDR2 is FQNEAQ. This CDR3 contains 16 residues. The V gene end was trimmed by 5 bases and the J gene end by 4 bases; junction bases not matched to a gene: 9. In nucleotides, the CDR3 is TGTGCCAGCAGCCCCTCGCGACTAGCGGTATACAATGAGCAGTTCTTC. Amino acids: CASSPSRLAVYNEQFF.

The rearrangement joins TRBV6-1 to TRBJ1-2; 8 nucleotides agree with TRBD1. V lost 8 bases and J lost 3; bases outside the gene matches: 5. The V gene's germline CDR1 is MNHNS and CDR2 SASEGT. CDR3 length: 13 residues. CDR3 residues: CASGTTGDYGYTF. DNA for the CDR3: TGTGCCAGCGGTACGACAGGGGACTATGGCTACACCTTC.

In regard to this clonotype: A much larger clone differs by one base, so this may be a read error. The chain is built from TRBV6-2 or TRBV6-3 and TRBJ1-5; D is unclear. Germline CDR1 and CDR2: MNHEY and SVGEGT. Trimming cost V 5 bases and J 1 base, with 15 bases left between them. The CDR3 is made up of 16 amino acids. The CDR3 sequence is CASSHADTFSNQPQHF. The CDR3 coding sequence is TGTGCCAGCAGTCACGCCGACACATTCAGCAATCAGCCCCAGCATTTT.

This clonotype was detected ten times or more. The rearrangement links TRBV12-3 or TRBV12-4 to TRBJ2-3; 12 bases line up with TRBD1. The CDR3 covers 15 residues. Losses at the gene ends were 6 bases for V and 4 bases for J; bases not matched to a gene: 5. The CDR3 is CASRPGQGAADTQYF. In DNA, the CDR3 is TGTGCCAGCAGACCGGGACAGGGGGCAGCAGATACGCAGTATTTT.